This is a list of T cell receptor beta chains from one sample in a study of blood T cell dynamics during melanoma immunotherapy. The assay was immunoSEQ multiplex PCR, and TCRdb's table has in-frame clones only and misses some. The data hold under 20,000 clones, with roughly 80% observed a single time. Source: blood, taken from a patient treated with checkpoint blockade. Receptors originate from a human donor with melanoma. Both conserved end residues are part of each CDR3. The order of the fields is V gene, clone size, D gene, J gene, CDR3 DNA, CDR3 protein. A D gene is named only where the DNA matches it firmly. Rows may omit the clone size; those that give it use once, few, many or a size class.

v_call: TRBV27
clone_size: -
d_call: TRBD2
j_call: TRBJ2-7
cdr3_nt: TGTGCCAGCAGAGCAAGCGGACTAGCCTACGAGCAGTACTTC
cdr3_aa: CASRASGLAYEQYF

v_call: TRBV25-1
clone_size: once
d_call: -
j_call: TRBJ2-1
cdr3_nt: TGTGCCAGCAGTGAAGTTATGAGCTCCTACAATGAGCAGTTCTTC
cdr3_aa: CASSEVMSSYNEQFF

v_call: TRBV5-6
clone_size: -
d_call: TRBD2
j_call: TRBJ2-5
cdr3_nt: TGTGCCAGCAGCTTGACGGGAGGAGCCCAAGAGACCCAGTACTTC
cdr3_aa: CASSLTGGAQETQYF

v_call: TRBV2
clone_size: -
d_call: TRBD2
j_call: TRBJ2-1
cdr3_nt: TGTGCCAGCAGTGAATCGAGCGGGAGGGGCAATGAGCAGTTCTTC
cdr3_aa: CASSESSGRGNEQFF

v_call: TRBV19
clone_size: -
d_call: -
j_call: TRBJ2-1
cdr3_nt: TGTGCCAGTAGTCCGAGCAGAATCTCCTACAATGAGCAGTTCTTC
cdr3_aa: CASSPSRISYNEQFF

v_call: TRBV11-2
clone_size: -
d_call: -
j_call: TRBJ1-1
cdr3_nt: TGTGCCAGCAGCTTTCGGGTCGGTGAAGCTTTCTTT
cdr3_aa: CASSFRVGEAFF

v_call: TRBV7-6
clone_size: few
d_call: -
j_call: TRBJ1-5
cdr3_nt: TGTGCCAGCAGCTTGGGGTCGGTTCAGCCCCAGCATTTT
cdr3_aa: CASSLGSVQPQHF

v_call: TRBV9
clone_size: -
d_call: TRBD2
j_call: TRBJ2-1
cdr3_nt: TGTGCCAGCAGCGTAGACGGACTAGCGGGAGCCAATGAGCAGTTCTTC
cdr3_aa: CASSVDGLAGANEQFF

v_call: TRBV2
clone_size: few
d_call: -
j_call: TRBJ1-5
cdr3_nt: TGTGCCAGCAAGCGGGACGGTGACAATCAGCCCCAGCATTTT
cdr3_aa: CASKRDGDNQPQHF

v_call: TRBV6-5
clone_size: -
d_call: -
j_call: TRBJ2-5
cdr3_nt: TGTGCCAGCAGTTACTGGGCGGGTAACCAAGAGACCCAGTACTTC
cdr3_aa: CASSYWAGNQETQYF

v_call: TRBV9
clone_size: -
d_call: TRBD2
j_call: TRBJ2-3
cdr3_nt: TGTGCCAGCAGCGTAGGAAGCGGGAGCGGCACAGATACGCAGTATTTT
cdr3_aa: CASSVGSGSGTDTQYF

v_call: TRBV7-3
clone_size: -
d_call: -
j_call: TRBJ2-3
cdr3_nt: TGTGCCAGCAGCCCTCGGAGGGGTGGGGGCACAGATACGCAGTATTTT
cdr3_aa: CASSPRRGGGTDTQYF

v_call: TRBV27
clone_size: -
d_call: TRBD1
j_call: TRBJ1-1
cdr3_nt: TGTGCCAGAACCCCTCCGGGACAGGGAAATGAAGCTTTCTTT
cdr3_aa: CARTPPGQGNEAFF

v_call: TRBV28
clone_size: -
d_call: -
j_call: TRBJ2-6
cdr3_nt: TGTGCCAGCAGCCTCGGGGCAGGGTCGGTCTCTGGGGCCAACGTCCTGACTTTC
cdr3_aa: CASSLGAGSVSGANVLTF

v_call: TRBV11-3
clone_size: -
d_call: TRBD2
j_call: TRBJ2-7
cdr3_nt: TGTGCCAGCAGCTTAGCCCTAGCGGGGGCCGTGTGGGAGCAGTACTTC
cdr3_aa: CASSLALAGAVWEQYF

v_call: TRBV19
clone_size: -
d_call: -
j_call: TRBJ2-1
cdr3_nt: TGTGCCAGTAGTATAGATCGGGGTGGGAGTCTATTCAATGAGCAGTTCTTC
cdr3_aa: CASSIDRGGSLFNEQFF

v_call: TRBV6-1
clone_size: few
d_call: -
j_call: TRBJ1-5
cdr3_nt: TGTGCCAGACGAGCGGGGGCTGGTTTTCAGCCCCAGCATTTT
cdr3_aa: CARRAGAGFQPQHF

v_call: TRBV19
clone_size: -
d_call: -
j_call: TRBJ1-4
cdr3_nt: TGTGCCAGTAGAATACGCCCTGAAAAACTGTTTTTT
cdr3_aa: CASRIRPEKLFF

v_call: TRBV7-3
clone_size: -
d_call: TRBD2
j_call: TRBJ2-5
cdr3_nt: TGTGCCAGCTTGTCTACTAGCGTCCCGGAGACCCAGTACTTC
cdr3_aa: CASLSTSVPETQYF

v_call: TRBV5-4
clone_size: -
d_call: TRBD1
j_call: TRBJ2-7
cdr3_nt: TGTGCCAGCAGTTTCCAACCGGGGACAGGTGACTCCTACGAGCAGTACTTC
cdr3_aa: CASSFQPGTGDSYEQYF

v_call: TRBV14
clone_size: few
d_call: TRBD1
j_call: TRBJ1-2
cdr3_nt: TGTGCCAGCAGCCAAGGTCGGCAGGGGGGTAGTGGCTACACCTTC
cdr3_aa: CASSQGRQGGSGYTF

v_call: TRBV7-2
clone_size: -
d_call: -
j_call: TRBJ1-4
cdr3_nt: TGTGCCAGCAGCAACTTCGGACGGTCTGCAACTAATGAAAAACTGTTTTTT
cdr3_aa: CASSNFGRSATNEKLFF

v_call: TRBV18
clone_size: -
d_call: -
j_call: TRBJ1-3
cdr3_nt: TGTGCCAGCTCACCTCAACAGGGTTCTGGAAACACCATATATTTT
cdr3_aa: CASSPQQGSGNTIYF

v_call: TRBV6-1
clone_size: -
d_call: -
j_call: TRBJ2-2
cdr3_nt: TGTGCCAGCAGTGATTTCGGGGAGCCAGGGTCCACCGGGGAGCTGTTTTTT
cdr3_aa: CASSDFGEPGSTGELFF

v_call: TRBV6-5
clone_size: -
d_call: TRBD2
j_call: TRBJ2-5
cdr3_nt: TGTGCCAGCAGTCCCGGGAGGGAAGAGACCCAGTACTTC
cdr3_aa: CASSPGREETQYF

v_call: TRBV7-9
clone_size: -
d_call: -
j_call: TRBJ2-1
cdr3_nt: TGTGCCAGCAGCTACAGGGGGGGCGATGAGCAGTTCTTC
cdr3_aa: CASSYRGGDEQFF

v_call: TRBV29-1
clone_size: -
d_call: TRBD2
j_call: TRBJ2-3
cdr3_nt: TGCAGCGAGACTAGCGGAGATACGCAGTATTTT
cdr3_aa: CSETSGDTQYF

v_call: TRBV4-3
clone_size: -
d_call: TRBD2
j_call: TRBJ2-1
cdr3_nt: TGCGCCAGCAGCCAAGATCTAGCGGGAGCCCACAATGAGCAGTTCTTC
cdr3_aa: CASSQDLAGAHNEQFF

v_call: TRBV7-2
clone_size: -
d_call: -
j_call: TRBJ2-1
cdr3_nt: TGTGCCAGCAGCAACCGACGCCCTTACAATGAGCAGTTCTTC
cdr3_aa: CASSNRRPYNEQFF

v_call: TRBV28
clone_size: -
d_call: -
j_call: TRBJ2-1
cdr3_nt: TGTGCCAGCAGTCCCCCCAACAGGGCCAATGAGCAGTTCTTC
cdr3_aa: CASSPPNRANEQFF

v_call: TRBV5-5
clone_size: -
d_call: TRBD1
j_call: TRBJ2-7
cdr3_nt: TGTGCCAGCAGCTTGGCCAGGGGGCTCAGCTCCTACGAGCAGTACTTC
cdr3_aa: CASSLARGLSSYEQYF

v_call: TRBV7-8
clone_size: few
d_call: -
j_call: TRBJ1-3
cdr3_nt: TGTGCCAGCAGCCTCGGGACAACTGGAAACACCATATATTTT
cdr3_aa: CASSLGTTGNTIYF

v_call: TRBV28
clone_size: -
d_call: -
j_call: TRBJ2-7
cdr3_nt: TGTGCCAGCAGACTAGGAGGGCCCACGACCTACGAGCAGTACTTC
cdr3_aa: CASRLGGPTTYEQYF

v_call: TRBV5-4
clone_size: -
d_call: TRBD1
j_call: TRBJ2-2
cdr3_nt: TGTGCCAGCAGCTTGGGCCACAGGGGAAACACCGGGGAGCTGTTTTTT
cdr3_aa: CASSLGHRGNTGELFF

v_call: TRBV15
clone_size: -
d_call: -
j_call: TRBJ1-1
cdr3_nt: TGTGCCATTGGGGTGGTGGGGAGAAAAACTGAAGCTTTCTTT
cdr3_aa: CAIGVVGRKTEAFF

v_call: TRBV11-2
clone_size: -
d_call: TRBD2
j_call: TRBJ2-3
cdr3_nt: TGTGCCAGCAGCTTGGGACTAGCGGACCGCACAGATACGCAGTATTTT
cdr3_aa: CASSLGLADRTDTQYF

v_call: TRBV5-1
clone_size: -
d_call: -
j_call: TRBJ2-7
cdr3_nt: TGCGCCAGCAGCCCGGGGCGGACACGGTCCTACGAGCAGTACTTC
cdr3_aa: CASSPGRTRSYEQYF

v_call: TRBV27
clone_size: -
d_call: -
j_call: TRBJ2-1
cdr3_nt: TGTGCCAGCACCCCGCTAAGTGTTCACTACAATGAGCAGTTCTTC
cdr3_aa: CASTPLSVHYNEQFF

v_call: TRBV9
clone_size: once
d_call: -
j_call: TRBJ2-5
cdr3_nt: TGTGCCAGCAGCGGTAGGGGACAAGCACAAGAGACCCAGTACTTC
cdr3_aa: CASSGRGQAQETQYF